The 11 T cell receptor beta chains reported below all come from one sample, sequenced in a study of beta chain features in type 1 diabetes. Sequenced material consisted of expressed TCRB transcripts (all of the isolated RNA was reverse transcribed). Produced via immunoSEQ multiplex PCR; TCRdb's table is partial and in-frame only. This sample carries some 220,000 clones, approximately 11% of them seen once, and the ten largest clones take over 1%. Input material: central memory CD4+ T cells from blood. The origin of the receptors is a man in his late teens or twenties in good health.

This clone turned up a few times. V gene TRBV18 combines with J gene TRBJ2-5, with 8 positions matching TRBD1. Matching the DNA end better, TRBJ2-7 makes the J call doubtful. The germline V gene has CDR1 KGHSH and CDR2 LQKENI. This CDR3 contains 15 residues. Here the CDR3 DNA reads TGTGCCAGCTCTTCGGACAGGGCTGGTCCCTACGAGCAGTACTTC. Translating gives CASSSDRAGPYEQYF.

This clone was counted many times. The J gene is TRBJ2-3, the V gene TRBV7-3; D may be TRBD2 (6 bases). The germline gives CDR1 SGHTA, CDR2 FQGTGA. Trimming stripped 3 bases from V and 5 bases from J, with 12 bases between. This CDR3 has 14 amino acids. The CDR3, as DNA: TGTGCCAGCAGCTTCGCGGGAAGGGGAGATACGCAGTATTTT. Its protein product is CASSFAGRGDTQYF.

This clone has a handful of counts. This sequence joins TRBV5-1 and TRBJ1-1; 8 nucleotides align to TRBD1. V shed 4 bases and J 4 bases; nucleotides not matched to a gene: 3. Germline assignment: CDR1 SGHRS and CDR2 YFSETQ. This CDR3 region has 13 residues. CDR3 protein: CASSTTGATEAFF. The CDR3 DNA sequence: TGCGCCAGCAGCACGACAGGGGCCACTGAAGCTTTCTTT.

J is TRBJ2-7 and V is TRBV15, with TRBD2 as a possible D gene (6 bases). Between the trimmed V and J ends, which lost 3 bases and 6 bases, there was a span of 15 bases. CDR3 length equals 14 residues. The V gene's germline CDR1 is LNHNV and CDR2 YYDKDF (reference sequence). The CDR3 DNA sequence: TGTGCCACCAGCAGGGGGGACTCCCCTTCCGAGCAGTACTTC. This sequence encodes CATSRGDSPSEQYF.

A few counts support this clone. With a much larger clone just one base away, this may be a read error. This rearrangement joins TRBV29-1 to TRBJ2-7; D is perhaps TRBD1 or TRBD2 (7 bases each). The CDR3 is 15 amino acids. V was cut by 6 bases and J by 1 base, with 19 bases left in between. CDR1 SQVTM and CDR2 ANQGSEA come from the germline V gene. The chain's CDR3 is CSVPRGRGQSYEQYF. CDR3 DNA: TGCAGCGTGCCCCGGGGGAGGGGGCAGTCCTACGAGCAGTACTTC.

The table lists this clone with a few counts. With only one base between it and a far larger clone, this is likely a read error. The genes are TRBV10-3 and TRBJ2-7; 8 positions match TRBD2. V lost 5 bases to trimming and J lost 2 bases; unmatched junction nucleotides: 8. The CDR3 has 15 amino acids. Germline-derived CDR1 and CDR2 are ENHRY and SYGVKD. CDR3 protein: CAISNQREYPYEQYF. CDR3 coding DNA: TGTGCCATCAGTAATCAGCGGGAGTATCCCTACGAGCAGTACTTC.

This clone was detected ten times or more. The CDR3 sequence: CASSPNRRDTQYF. CDR3 coding DNA: TGTGCCAGCAGCCCCAACCGACGGGATACGCAGTATTTT. The chain couples TRBV7-2 to TRBJ2-3; no clear D gene. CDR3 size: 13 residues. Looked up from germline, CDR1 is SGHTA and CDR2 is FQGNSA. The V and J ends lost 5 bases and 6 bases respectively, with 12 bases between them.

This clone appeared many times. The V and J genes are TRBV23-1 and TRBJ2-3; 10 bases are shared with TRBD1. TRBV23-1 qualifies as an ORF whose function is uncertain. V was pared by 4 bases and J by 5 bases, with 9 bases of the junction left unmatched. The CDR3 has 16 amino acids. The CDR3 DNA sequence: TGCGCCAGCAGTCCGAATGAGGGACAGGGGAAAGATACGCAGTATTTT. This translates into CASSPNEGQGKDTQYF.

In this sample, this clone turned up a few times. The genes are TRBV27 and TRBJ2-5, with D hard to call. Looked up from germline, CDR1 is MNHEY and CDR2 is SMNVEV (reference sequence). The V end was cut by 6 bases, the J end by 1 base, with 15 bases between. The CDR3 has 15 amino acids. CDR3 nucleotides: TGTGCCAGCAGGCTACGGGCTTGGGCCCAAGAGACCCAGTACTTC. It yields the protein CASRLRAWAQETQYF.

Only a few counts were recorded for this clone. Possible read error: a much larger clone is one base away. This chain links TRBV29-1 with TRBJ2-3; 9 bases fit TRBD2. The J segment lost 6 bases and the V segment lost 1 base, leaving 11 bases of the junction unmatched. Germline V CDR1 and CDR2: SQVTM, ANQGSEA. CDR3 length equals 16 residues. Here the CDR3 reads CSVEGCSGGPLDTQYF. The CDR3 bases are TGCAGCGTTGAAGGGTGCAGCGGGGGGCCGCTGGATACGCAGTATTTT.

This clone was seen repeatedly, ten times or more. The genes are TRBV11-2 and TRBJ2-7; possibly TRBD2 for D (6 bases). The CDR3 has 15 residues. CDR1 and CDR2 (germline): SGHAT, FQNNGV. The ends were cut back, 5 bases at V and 1 base at J, with 15 bases in the middle. CDR3 sequence (DNA): TGTGCCAGCAGCGCTCAAGTGGGGGGATCCTACGAGCAGTACTTC. This codes for CASSAQVGGSYEQYF. The entire variable domain, with the rest obtained from reference TRBV11-2 and TRBJ2-7, is as follows: EAGVAQSPRYKIIEKRQSVAFWCNPISGHATLYWYQQILGQGPKLLIQFQNNGVVDDSQLPKDRFSAERLKGVDSTLKIQPAKLEDSAVYLCASSAQVGGSYEQYFGPGTRLTVT.